This paragraph reports one T cell receptor (beta chain). Per the study methods: Counts of nucleated cells, estimated from reference gene primer amplification, were obtained. Repertoires were generated with immunoSEQ multiplex PCR, while TCRdb's copy carries only in-frame clones and drops some. The D gene and trimming were derived from the DNA, and the V and J assignments and clone size from that table. There are about 260,000 clones in the sample; 75% to 90% occur only once, and 3% to 4.5% lies in the top ten. This sample was included in a study of blood T cell repertoires in COVID-19. V was pared by 0 bases and J by 5 bases, with 3 bases between. This CDR3 has 11 residues. Germline V lookup: CDR1 GTSNPN, CDR2 SVGIG (reference sequence).

The source material was peripheral blood. The rearrangement joins TRBV30 to TRBJ2-3; D is uncertain. The TCR sequence derives from a woman aged 40 to 55 with acute or convalescent COVID-19. The CDR3: CAWSVKDTQYF. The CDR3 region has the DNA TGTGCCTGGAGTGTCAAAGATACGCAGTATTTT.